This T cell receptor beta chain was recovered during a study of cytomegalovirus exposure and HLA in healthy donors. Broader study findings: DRB1 had the most TCR associations and HLA-C the fewest, a later analysis found, with rates varying by HLA locus.

CDR3 length: 13 residues. Trimming cost V 5 bases and J 5 bases, with 10 bases left between them. Germline V gene sequence: CDR1 MNHEY, CDR2 SVGAGI. A note on this clone: Its specificity is unknown.

The PCR used 60 Vbeta and 13 Jbeta primers. Measured with immunoSEQ multiplex PCR; TCRdb has only the in-frame clones, and not every one. The sample has approximately 140,000 clones, roughly 81% seen once; the top ten hold about 1.6%. This rearrangement joins TRBV6-5 to TRBJ1-5; D uncertain. The receptor's source is a female donor in good health and CMV-seronegative. Sequencing input: PBMCs. CDR3 DNA: TGTGCCAGCAGTCCCGGGAAGTATCAGCCCCAGCATTTT. Its protein product is CASSPGKYQPQHF.